This TCR beta chain is from a study of identical twins. Trimming removed 3 bases from V and 2 bases from J, with 14 bases in between. The length of the CDR3 is 15 residues. Germline values: CDR1 SGHRS, CDR2 YFSETQ. Template switching created a universal primer site, and the cDNA included unique molecular identifiers. TCRdb re-called the 5' RACE reads through MiXCR, storing one row per CDR3 protein. The table has about 550,000 distinct CDR3 sequences, 20% to 25% seen once. Turning to this clonotype: Antigen specificity is unknown.

Study-wide results and limits: Researchers caution that invariant MAIT and iNKT cells could partly confound zero-insertion analyses. Twin sharing of out-of-frame TCR alpha was underestimated by models in monozygotic pairs.

The same data also went into a second study, on yellow fever vaccine responses in identical twins.

This clonotype originated in a woman under 30 in good health. Sequenced sample: CD4+ T cells sorted from blood. The chain has TRBV5-1 and TRBJ2-5, with D tentatively TRBD1 or TRBD2 (5 bases each). For the CDR3, the DNA is TGCGCCAGCAGCTGGGGTTGGGGGAATCAAGAGACCCAGTACTTC. As protein: CASSWGWGNQETQYF.